This T cell receptor beta chain is from a study of T cell changes during pregnancy in multiple sclerosis. The assay was immunoSEQ multiplex PCR, and TCRdb's table has in-frame clones only and misses some. The sample has about 97,000 clones, over 75% seen once; the top ten hold approximately 0.8%. The CDR3 consists of 13 residues. The germline CDR1 and CDR2 sequences are MNHEY and SMNVEV (reference sequence). Deletions cut 3 bases from V and 5 bases from J, with 10 bases between. This TCR was sampled from a female donor in good health, enrolled as a control in a pregnancy study. The V call is TRBV27, the J call TRBJ1-1, with D tentatively TRBD1 (5 bases). This material consisted of peripheral blood, taken in the second trimester of pregnancy. The CDR3 bases are TGTGCCAGCAGTTTTGGGGGGAGGACTGAAGCTTTCTTT. Translating it yields CASSFGGRTEAFF.